The sequence of this T cell receptor (beta chain) was determined in a study of blood T cell repertoires in COVID-19. Assay: immunoSEQ multiplex PCR; the TCRdb copy retains only in-frame clones and omits some. This table holds approximately 70,000 clones, about 91% found once. The CDR3 sequence is 16 residues long. V was pared by 4 bases and J by 5 bases, with 14 bases of the junction left unmatched. CDR1 is MNHNS, CDR2 SASEGT, per germline. Sequenced: peripheral blood. The rearrangement links TRBV6-1 to TRBJ2-7; 7 positions match TRBD2. The TCR originated in a human donor with active COVID-19. The donor label of this sample is uncertain. CDR3 region: CASSGTSGVRSHEQYF. For the CDR3, the DNA is TGTGCCAGCAGTGGGACTAGTGGGGTACGGTCCCACGAGCAGTACTTC.